This passage covers 5 T cell receptor beta chains from one sample sequenced in a study of blood T cell repertoires in COVID-19. Clones were sequenced by immunoSEQ multiplex PCR, and TCRdb holds only the in-frame ones, with some missing. The sample holds over 150,000 clones, about 90% seen once. The sample comprised PBMCs or T cells enriched from blood (not recorded which). These receptors all come from a woman in her 50s who had recovered from COVID-19.

The chain has TRBV10-3 and TRBJ2-5, with 7 bases matching TRBD1. CDR3 length: 13 residues. With V trimmed by 6 bases and J by 0 bases, 1 base remained unmatched. Germline CDR1 ENHRY, CDR2 SYGVKD. CDR3: CAIRTGNQETQYF. The CDR3 bases are TGTGCCATCAGGACAGGGAACCAAGAGACCCAGTACTTC.

V gene TRBV5-6 combines with J gene TRBJ1-2; TRBD1 agrees at 9 bases. The CDR3 runs 16 residues. V lost 4 bases and J lost 0; bases outside the gene matches: 7. Germline CDR1 is SGHDT and CDR2 is YYEEEE. The CDR3 sequence: CASSPGQGQTNYGYTF. The CDR3 region has the DNA TGTGCCAGCAGCCCGGGACAGGGCCAGACTAACTATGGCTACACCTTC.

The J gene is TRBJ2-1, the V gene TRBV5-6; 7 positions agree with TRBD2. Looked up from germline, CDR1 is SGHDT and CDR2 is YYEEEE. The CDR3 length is 16 residues. V lost 4 bases and J lost 5; bases outside the gene matches: 12. CDR3 sequence: CASSLDGGGPNNEQFF. The CDR3 coding sequence is TGTGCCAGCAGCCTGGATGGGGGAGGGCCGAACAATGAGCAGTTCTTC.

V gene TRBV28 combines with J gene TRBJ1-2; the D is unclear. The CDR3 has 11 amino acids. V shed 6 bases and J shed 11 bases, with 13 bases lying between them. Germline CDR1 and CDR2: MDHEN and SYDVKM. Here the CDR3 DNA reads TGTGCCAGCAGCACAAATGGTAAATACACCTTC. It encodes CASSTNGKYTF.

The V call is TRBV2, the J call TRBJ2-2, with TRBD2 matching 14 bases. The CDR3 loop spans 16 amino acids. Trimming took 4 bases from V and 6 from J; bases not matched to a gene: 4. Germline CDR1 is SNHLY and CDR2 is FYNNEI. CDR3 nucleotides: TGTGCCAGCAGTGGAGGGACTAGCGGGAGAGCCGGGGAGCTGTTTTTT. Protein sequence: CASSGGTSGRAGELFF.